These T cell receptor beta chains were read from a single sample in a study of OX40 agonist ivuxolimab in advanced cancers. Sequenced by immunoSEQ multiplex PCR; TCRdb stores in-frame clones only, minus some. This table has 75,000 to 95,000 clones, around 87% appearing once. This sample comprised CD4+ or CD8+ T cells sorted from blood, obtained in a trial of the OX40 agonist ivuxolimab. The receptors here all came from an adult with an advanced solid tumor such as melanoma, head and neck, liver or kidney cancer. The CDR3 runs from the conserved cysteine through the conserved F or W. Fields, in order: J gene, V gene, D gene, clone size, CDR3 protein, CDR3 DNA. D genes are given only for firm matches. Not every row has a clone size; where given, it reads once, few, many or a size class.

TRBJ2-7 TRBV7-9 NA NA CGIHRGGGEQYF TGTGGCATACACAGGGGCGGGGGCGAGCAGTACTTC
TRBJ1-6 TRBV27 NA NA CASSLSASGRSPLHF TGTGCCAGCAGTTTATCAGCTTCAGGAAGGTCACCCCTCCACTTT
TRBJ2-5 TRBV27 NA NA CASSGEGAGEETQYF TGTGCCAGCAGTGGCGAAGGGGCAGGAGAAGAGACCCAGTACTTC
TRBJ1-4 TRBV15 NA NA CATRNGVGALNEKLFF TGTGCCACCAGGAATGGGGTAGGGGCCCTAAATGAAAAACTGTTTTTT
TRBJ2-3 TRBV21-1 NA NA CASGTPGGTDTQYF TGTGCCAGCGGAACACCAGGGGGCACAGATACGCAGTATTTT
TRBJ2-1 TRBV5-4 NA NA CASSSVASSYNEQFF TGTGCCAGCAGCTCGGTGGCTAGCTCCTACAATGAGCAGTTCTTC
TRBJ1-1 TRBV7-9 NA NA CASSPTPQGPTEAFF TGTGCCAGCAGCCCCACCCCACAGGGACCCACTGAAGCTTTCTTT
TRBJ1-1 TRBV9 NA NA CASSRSNTEAFF TGTGCCAGCAGCAGAAGCAACACTGAAGCTTTCTTT
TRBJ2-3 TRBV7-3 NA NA CASSLAHPDTQYF TGTGCCAGCAGCCTTGCTCACCCCGATACGCAGTATTTT
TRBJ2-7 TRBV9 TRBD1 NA CASSERTGAFYEQYF TGTGCCAGCAGCGAACGGACAGGGGCATTCTACGAGCAGTACTTC
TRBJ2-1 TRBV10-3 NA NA CAISGSGQKNNEQFF TGTGCCATCAGTGGATCTGGACAGAAGAACAATGAGCAGTTCTTC
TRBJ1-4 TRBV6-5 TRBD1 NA CASRQTGNHEKLFF TGTGCCAGCAGGCAGACAGGGAACCATGAAAAACTGTTTTTT
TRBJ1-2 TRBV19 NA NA CASSMALNYGYTF TGTGCCAGTAGTATGGCGCTGAACTATGGCTACACCTTC
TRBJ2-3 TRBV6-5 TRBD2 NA CASSSSSGGSTDTQYF TGTGCCAGCAGTTCCAGTAGCGGGGGGAGCACAGATACGCAGTATTTT
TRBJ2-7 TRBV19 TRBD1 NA CASGKTGVAQQQYF TGTGCCAGTGGGAAAACAGGGGTCGCGCAACAGCAGTACTTC
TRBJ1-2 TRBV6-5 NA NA CASSYRHSGDYGYTF TGTGCCAGCAGTTACAGACACTCAGGAGACTATGGCTACACCTTC
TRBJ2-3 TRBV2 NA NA CASSEGQFTDTQYF TGTGCCAGCAGTGAAGGGCAGTTCACAGATACGCAGTATTTT
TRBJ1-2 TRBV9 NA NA CASSAQGTVAYGYTF TGTGCCAGCAGCGCGCAGGGCACAGTGGCCTATGGCTACACCTTC
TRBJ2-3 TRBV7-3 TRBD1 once CASSLGQGGFGNTDTQYF TGTGCCAGCAGCTTGGGACAGGGGGGATTCGGTAACACAGATACGCAGTATTTT
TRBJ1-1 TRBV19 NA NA CASSIRALNMNTEAFF TGTGCCAGTAGTATCCGGGCCCTGAACATGAACACTGAAGCTTTCTTT
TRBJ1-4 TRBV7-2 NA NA CASSLEPNEKLFF TGTGCCAGCAGCTTAGAACCTAATGAAAAACTGTTTTTT
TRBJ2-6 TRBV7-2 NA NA CASSPKGADSGANVLTF TGTGCCAGCAGCCCGAAGGGTGCAGATTCTGGGGCCAACGTCCTGACTTTC
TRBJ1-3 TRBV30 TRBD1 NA CARTGFGYTIYF TGTGCCCGGACAGGGTTTGGATACACCATATATTTT
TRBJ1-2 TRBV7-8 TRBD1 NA CASSLVWDRAGGYGYTF TGTGCCAGCAGCTTAGTGTGGGACAGGGCGGGAGGCTATGGCTACACCTTC
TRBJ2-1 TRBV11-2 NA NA CASSVDTRLTQRQFF TGTGCCAGCAGCGTAGATACTAGACTGACTCAACGGCAGTTCTTC